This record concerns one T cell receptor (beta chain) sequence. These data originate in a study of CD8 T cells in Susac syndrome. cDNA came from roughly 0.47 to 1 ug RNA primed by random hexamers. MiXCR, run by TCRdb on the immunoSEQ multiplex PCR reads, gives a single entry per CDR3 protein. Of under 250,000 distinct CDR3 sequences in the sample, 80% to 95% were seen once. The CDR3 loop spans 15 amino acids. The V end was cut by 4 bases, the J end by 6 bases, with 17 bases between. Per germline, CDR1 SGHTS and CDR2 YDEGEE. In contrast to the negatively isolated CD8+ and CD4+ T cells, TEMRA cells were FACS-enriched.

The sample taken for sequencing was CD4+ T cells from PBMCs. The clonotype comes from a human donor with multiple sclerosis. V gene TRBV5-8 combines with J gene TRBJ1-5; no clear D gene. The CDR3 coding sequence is TGTGCCAGCAGCCCCCCAATGGGTAAAGGTCAGCCCCAGCATTTT. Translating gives CASSPPMGKGQPQHF.